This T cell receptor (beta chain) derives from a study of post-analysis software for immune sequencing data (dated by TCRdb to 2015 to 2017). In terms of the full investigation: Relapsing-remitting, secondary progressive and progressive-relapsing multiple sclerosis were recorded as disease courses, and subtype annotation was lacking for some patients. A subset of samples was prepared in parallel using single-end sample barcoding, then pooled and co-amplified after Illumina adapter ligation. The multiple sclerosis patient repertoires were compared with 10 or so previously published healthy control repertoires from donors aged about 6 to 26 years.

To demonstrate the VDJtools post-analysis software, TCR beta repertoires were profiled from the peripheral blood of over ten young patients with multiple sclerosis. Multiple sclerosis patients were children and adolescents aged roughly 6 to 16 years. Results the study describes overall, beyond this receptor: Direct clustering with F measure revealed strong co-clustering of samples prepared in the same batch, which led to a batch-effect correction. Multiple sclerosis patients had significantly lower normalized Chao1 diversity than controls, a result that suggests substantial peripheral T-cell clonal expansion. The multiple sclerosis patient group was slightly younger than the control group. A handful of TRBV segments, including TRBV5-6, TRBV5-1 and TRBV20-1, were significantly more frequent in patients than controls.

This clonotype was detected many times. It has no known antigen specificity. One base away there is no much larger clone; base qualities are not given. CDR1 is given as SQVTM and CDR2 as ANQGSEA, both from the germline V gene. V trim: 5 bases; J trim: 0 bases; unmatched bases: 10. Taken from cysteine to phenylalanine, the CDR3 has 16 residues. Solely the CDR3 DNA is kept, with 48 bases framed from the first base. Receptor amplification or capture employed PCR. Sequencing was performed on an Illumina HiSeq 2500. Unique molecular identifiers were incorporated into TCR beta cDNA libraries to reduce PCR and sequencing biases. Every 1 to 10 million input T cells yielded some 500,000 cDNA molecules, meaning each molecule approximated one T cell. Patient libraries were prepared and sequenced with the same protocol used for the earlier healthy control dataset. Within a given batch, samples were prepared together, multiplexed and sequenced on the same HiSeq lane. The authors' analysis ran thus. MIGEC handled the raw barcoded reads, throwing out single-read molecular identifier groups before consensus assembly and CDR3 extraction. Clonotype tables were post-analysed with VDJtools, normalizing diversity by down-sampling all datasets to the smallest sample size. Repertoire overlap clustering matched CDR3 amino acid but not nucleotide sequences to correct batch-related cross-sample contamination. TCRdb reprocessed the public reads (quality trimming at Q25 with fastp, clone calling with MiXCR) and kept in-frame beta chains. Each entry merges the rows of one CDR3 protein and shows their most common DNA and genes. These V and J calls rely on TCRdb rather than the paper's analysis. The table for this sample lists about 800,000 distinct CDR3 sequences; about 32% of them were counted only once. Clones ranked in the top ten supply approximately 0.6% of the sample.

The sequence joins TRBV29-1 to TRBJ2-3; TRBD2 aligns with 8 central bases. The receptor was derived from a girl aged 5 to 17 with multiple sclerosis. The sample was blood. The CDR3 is CSVLGQERGSTDTQYF. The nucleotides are TGCAGCGTTTTGGGGCAGGAGCGGGGGAGCACAGATACGCAGTATTTT.